The 26 T cell receptor beta chains below were found in one sample sequenced in a study of OX40 agonist ivuxolimab in advanced cancers. Profiling relied on immunoSEQ multiplex PCR, and the TCRdb table lists in-frame clones only, not all of them. This repertoire shows about 70,000 clones, around 90% found once; its top ten account for 7.6%. This specimen consisted of CD4+ or CD8+ T cells sorted from blood, obtained in a trial of the OX40 agonist ivuxolimab. The receptors were sampled from an adult with an advanced solid tumor such as melanoma, head and neck, liver or kidney cancer.

This clone was recorded once. The chain links TRBV9 to TRBJ2-6; TRBD1 might be the D (5 bases). This CDR3 has 17 amino acids. V shed 2 bases and J shed 0 bases, with 12 bases lying between them. Germline V CDR1 and CDR2: SGDLS, YYNGEE. The CDR3 sequence: CASSVDIFNSGANVLTF. DNA for the CDR3: TGTGCCAGCAGCGTGGACATCTTCAACTCTGGGGCCAACGTCCTGACTTTC.

J is TRBJ2-5 and V is TRBV5-4, with a possible D match to TRBD2 (6 bases). Trimming removed 4 bases from V and 2 bases from J, with 15 bases in between. Germline values: CDR1 SGHNT, CDR2 YYREEE (reference sequence). This CDR3 is 15 amino acids long. The CDR3 DNA sequence: TGTGCCAGCAGCCGTGGACTACAGGATCAAGAGACCCAGTACTTC. It specifies CASSRGLQDQETQYF.

This chain links TRBV6-1 with TRBJ1-4; 9 nucleotides match TRBD1. This CDR3 has 15 residues. V shed 4 bases and J 6 bases; nucleotides not matched to a gene: 6. Germline V gene sequence: CDR1 MNHNS, CDR2 SASEGT. CDR3 sequence reads: CASSGVQGAYEKLFF. CDR3 DNA: TGTGCCAGCAGTGGGGTACAGGGGGCCTATGAAAAACTGTTTTTT.

V gene TRBV6-5 combines with J gene TRBJ2-7, with D perhaps matching TRBD2 (5 bases). The CDR3 runs to 13 residues. The V gene lost 6 bases and the J gene lost 1 base, with 10 bases spanning the gap. Looked up from germline, CDR1 is MNHEY and CDR2 is SVGAGI. Here the CDR3 reads CASSPEESYEQYF. CDR3 in DNA: TGTGCCAGCAGCCCGGAGGAATCCTACGAGCAGTACTTC.

This chain connects TRBV27 to TRBJ2-2, with 10 nucleotides matching TRBD2. With V trimmed by 6 bases and J by 5 bases, 9 bases remained unmatched. Looked up from germline, CDR1 is MNHEY and CDR2 is SMNVEV (reference sequence). This CDR3 has 16 residues. Here the CDR3 reads CASSGLAGVETGELFF. In nucleotides, the CDR3 is TGTGCCAGCAGCGGGCTAGCGGGGGTAGAAACCGGGGAGCTGTTTTTT.

V gene TRBV7-3 combines with J gene TRBJ2-7; 8 positions match TRBD1. The germline V gene has CDR1 SGHTA and CDR2 FQGTGA. With 2 bases clipped from V and 3 bases from J, the junction kept 9 bases outside the gene matches. The CDR3 extends over 16 amino acids. In nucleotides, the CDR3 is TGTGCCAGCAGCTTATCGACAGGGGATCATAACTACGAGCAGTACTTC. This encodes CASSLSTGDHNYEQYF.

This clone was observed a single time. The V call is TRBV5-1, the J call TRBJ1-3; D unresolved. This CDR3 comprises 15 residues. CDR1 SGHRS and CDR2 YFSETQ come from the germline V gene. V was clipped by 0 bases and J by 2 bases, with 9 bases between them. In DNA, the CDR3 is TGCGCCAGCAGCTTGGACCTGGGAACTGGAAACACCATATATTTT. It translates to CASSLDLGTGNTIYF.

This clone was seen just once. V is TRBV10-3 and J is TRBJ2-7; D remains unclear. Trimming cost V 4 bases and J 3 bases, with 7 bases left between them. CDR1 and CDR2 from the germline V gene are ENHRY and SYGVKD. CDR3 length equals 12 residues. CDR3 sequence reads: CAISADGYEQYF. CDR3 nucleotide sequence: TGTGCCATCAGTGCGGACGGCTACGAGCAGTACTTC.

This chain joins TRBV27 and TRBJ2-1; D gene uncertain. CDR1 and CDR2 (germline): MNHEY, SMNVEV (reference sequence). The V end was cut by 3 bases, the J end by 5 bases, with 2 bases between. This CDR3 has 11 amino acids. CDR3 protein: CASSLNNEQFF. For the CDR3, the DNA is TGTGCCAGCAGTTTGAACAATGAGCAGTTCTTC.

This chain uses TRBV4-2 with TRBJ2-3; 7 nucleotides align to TRBD2. Unmatched junction bases numbered 6, after V lost 9 bases and J lost 3 bases. This CDR3 is 13 amino acids long. Germline lookup yields CDR1 LGHNA and CDR2 YNFKEQ. As DNA, the CDR3 is TGTGCCAGTGGGGAGGGGTCGACAGATACGCAGTATTTT. Protein product: CASGEGSTDTQYF.

The chain combines TRBV10-1 with TRBJ2-3; D not certain. Germline values: CDR1 WNHNN, CDR2 SYGVQD (reference sequence). This CDR3 region has 14 residues. The V end was cut by 4 bases, the J end by 3 bases, with 11 bases between. This chain's CDR3 is CASSGGISTDTQYF. CDR3 DNA: TGCGCCAGCAGTGGTGGGATTTCGACAGATACGCAGTATTTT.

The genes are TRBV5-4 and TRBJ2-2; D gene unclear. V was clipped by 4 bases and J by 3 bases, with 10 bases between them. Germline loops: CDR1 SGHNT, CDR2 YYREEE (reference sequence). The CDR3 covers 14 residues. The CDR3: CASSELDDTGELFF. CDR3 coding DNA: TGTGCCAGCAGCGAGTTGGACGACACCGGGGAGCTGTTTTTT.

A few counts support this clone. The V and J genes are TRBV7-8 and TRBJ1-1; possibly TRBD1 for D (5 bases). V gave up 4 bases and J gave up 1 base, with 10 bases separating them. Per germline, CDR1 SGHVS and CDR2 FQNEAQ. The CDR3 extends over 14 amino acids. The CDR3 protein is CASSSGTENTEAFF. The CDR3 nucleotides are TGTGCCAGCAGCTCCGGGACGGAGAACACTGAAGCTTTCTTT.

The chain employs TRBV5-6 and TRBJ2-7; tentatively, D is TRBD1 (5 bases). Trimming shortened V by 4 bases and J by 4 bases, and 12 bases separated the two germline ends. Germline V gene lookup returns CDR1 SGHDT and CDR2 YYEEEE. The CDR3 sequence is 13 residues long. The CDR3 region is CASSPPTDYEQYF. The CDR3 DNA reads as TGTGCCAGCAGCCCCCCGACAGATTACGAGCAGTACTTC.

This chain links TRBV27 with TRBJ1-1, with 7 bases identical to TRBD1. The CDR3 totals 14 residues. Germline lookup yields CDR1 MNHEY and CDR2 SMNVEV (reference sequence). The junction had 8 bases not matched to a gene; V was cut back by 6 bases and J by 4 bases. The CDR3 region is CASRRQGGSTEAFF. CDR3 nucleotide sequence: TGTGCCAGCAGGCGACAGGGCGGGAGCACTGAAGCTTTCTTT.

The rearrangement links TRBV10-3 to TRBJ1-1; 8 bases are shared with TRBD1. The CDR3 spans 16 residues. Germline assignment: CDR1 ENHRY and CDR2 SYGVKD. V trimming: 7 bases; J trimming: 4 bases; junction bases outside the gene matches: 14. In nucleotides, the CDR3 is TGTGCCATCATCGCGGACAGGGCCAACGGAGGCACTGAAGCTTTCTTT. Translating gives CAIIADRANGGTEAFF.

The rearrangement joins TRBV18 to TRBJ2-2, with 7 positions matching TRBD1. From germline, CDR1 is KGHSH and CDR2 LQKENI. The CDR3 consists of 16 residues. V was clipped by 2 bases and J by 1 base; unmatched bases: 4. The CDR3 region is CASSPIGTENTGELFF. The CDR3 region has the DNA TGTGCCAGCTCACCAATCGGGACAGAGAACACCGGGGAGCTGTTTTTT.

The chain combines TRBV4-2 with TRBJ2-1, with D possibly matching TRBD2 (6 bases). In germline, CDR1 is LGHNA, CDR2 YNFKEQ. The ends were cut back, 3 bases at V and 9 bases at J, with 30 bases in the middle. The CDR3 contains 19 residues. CDR3 region: CASSHRSGLRLGPDGEQFF. The DNA of the CDR3 is TGTGCCAGCAGCCACCGATCGGGGCTAAGACTAGGCCCCGACGGTGAGCAGTTCTTC.

This clone was recorded only once. The chain is built from TRBV5-6 and TRBJ1-2; 9 bases align to TRBD1. V lost 2 bases to trimming and J lost 4 bases; unmatched junction nucleotides: 9. The germline CDR1 and CDR2 sequences are SGHDT and YYEEEE. The CDR3 contains 16 residues. As DNA, the CDR3 is TGTGCCAGCAGCTTCGTGGGGGGACAGGGTTTCTATGGCTACACCTTC. Translating gives CASSFVGGQGFYGYTF.

The V call is TRBV19, the J call TRBJ1-5, with D uncertain. Trimming took 4 bases from V and 3 from J, leaving 13 bases between them. This CDR3 region has 15 residues. CDR1 is LNHDA, CDR2 SQIVND, per germline (reference sequence). CDR3 nucleotides: TGTGCCAGTAGTACCTGGACGGCCCCCAATCAGCCCCAGCATTTT. Translated: CASSTWTAPNQPQHF.

V is TRBV25-1 and J is TRBJ1-1, with D unclear. There are 12 residues in the CDR3. V lost 4 bases and J lost 1, with 4 bases in between. The germline V gene has CDR1 MGHDK and CDR2 SYGVNS. This CDR3 reads CASSVGNTEAFF. For the CDR3, the DNA is TGTGCCAGCAGTGTGGGGAACACTGAAGCTTTCTTT.

V gene TRBV7-9 combines with J gene TRBJ2-5; D not certain. The length of the CDR3 is 10 residues. CDR1 is SEHNR and CDR2 is FQNEAQ in the germline V gene (reference sequence). Trimming pared 6 bases from V and 5 bases from J, leaving 4 bases between. CDR3 residues: CASSWETQYF. CDR3 in DNA: TGTGCCAGCAGTTGGGAGACCCAGTACTTC. The entire variable domain, with the rest obtained from reference TRBV7-9 and TRBJ2-5, is as follows: DTGVSQNPRHKITKRGQNVTFRCDPISEHNRLYWYRQTLGQGPEFLTYFQNEAQLEKSRLLSDRFSAERPKGSFSTLEIQRTEQGDSAMYLCASSWETQYFGPGTRLLVL.

This sequence joins TRBV2 and TRBJ2-1, with D tentatively TRBD2 (7 bases). This CDR3 has 15 amino acids. V was pared by 2 bases and J by 5 bases, with 13 bases between. Looked up from germline, CDR1 is SNHLY and CDR2 is FYNNEI. Here the CDR3 reads CASSESGEGDNEQFF. CDR3 coding DNA: TGTGCCAGCAGTGAAAGCGGGGAGGGGGACAATGAGCAGTTCTTC.

In its sample, this clone was seen a few times. The genes are TRBV6-1 and TRBJ1-5; a possible D gene is TRBD1 (6 bases). Trimming removed 8 bases at V and 3 bases at J, with 11 bases between. Germline CDR1 is MNHNS and CDR2 is SASEGT. There are 13 residues in the CDR3. The CDR3 DNA is TGTGCCAGCGGACAGCGGTACAATCAGCCCCAGCATTTT. Translated, it gives CASGQRYNQPQHF.

This clone has a single count. The gene calls are TRBV11-2 and TRBJ1-3, with 8 bases identical to TRBD1. The J segment lost 2 bases and the V segment lost 2 bases, leaving 5 bases of the junction unmatched. Germline V gene sequence: CDR1 SGHAT, CDR2 FQNNGV. This CDR3 is 16 amino acids long. The CDR3 sequence: CASSLTAGGPGNTIYF. CDR3 bases: TGTGCCAGCAGCTTAACGGCAGGGGGCCCTGGAAACACCATATATTTT.

The chain combines TRBV7-6 with TRBJ2-1, with D possibly called TRBD1 or TRBD2 (5 bases each). Germline lookup yields CDR1 SGHVS and CDR2 FNYEAQ. V was pared by 5 bases and J by 2 bases, with 19 bases between. There are 17 residues in the CDR3. CDR3 coding DNA: TGTGCCAGCAGCCTGAGGGTGGGGGTCGATACCTACAATGAGCAGTTCTTC. Amino acid sequence: CASSLRVGVDTYNEQFF.